The next 24 T cell receptor beta chains were all read from a single sample in a study of molecular identifiers for immune sequencing clone quantification. TCRdb reanalysed the PCR reads using MiXCR and keeps one entry per CDR3 protein. This table holds over 65,000 distinct CDR3 sequences, approximately 23% found once. The sample consisted of naive CD8+ T cells from blood, with Jurkat cell RNA spiked in. Subset denoted: FACS-sorted CD8+CD4-CCR7+CD45RA+ naive T cells. All receptors come from a human donor in good health. Some libraries in this study had Jurkat cell RNA spiked in.

This clonotype was counted ten times or more. This rearrangement joins TRBV7-9 to TRBJ2-5; no reliable D call. Trimming cost V 5 bases and J 0 bases, with 1 base left between them. The V gene's germline CDR1 is SEHNR and CDR2 FQNEAQ (reference sequence). CDR3 size: 11 residues. In DNA form, the CDR3 reads TGTGCCAGCAGCAACCAAGAGACCCAGTACTTC. Its translation: CASSNQETQYF.

This clonotype was found many times. V is TRBV12-5 and J is TRBJ2-4, with D possibly matching TRBD2 (7 bases). CDR1 is LGHNT, CDR2 FRNRAP, per germline. This CDR3 spans 17 amino acids. V dropped 8 bases and J dropped 0 bases, with 20 bases sitting between them. CDR3 DNA: TGTGCTAGTAATTCCGGGGGGCAGGGTATAGCCAAAAACATTCAGTACTTC. It specifies CASNSGGQGIAKNIQYF.

This clonotype was detected a few times. The J gene is TRBJ2-1, the V gene TRBV4-3; 10 nucleotides agree with TRBD1. The CDR3 covers 13 residues. Germline loops: CDR1 LGHNA, CDR2 YSLEER. J lost 8 bases, V lost 4 bases, and 2 bases had no gene match. The CDR3 bases are TGCGCCAGCAGCCCGACAGGGGGCTATGAGCAGTTCTTC. Its translation is CASSPTGGYEQFF.

In regard to this clonotype: A junction boundary mismatches the germline segment, possibly from a read error. The V gene is TRBV5-1, the J gene TRBJ1-1, with no clear D. CDR3 length: 11 amino acids. CDR1 and CDR2 (germline): SGHRS, YFSETQ. This chain's CDR3 is CASSLGPDAFF. The DNA of the CDR3 is TGCGCCAGCAGCTTGGGGCCTGACGCTTTCTTT.

This clonotype was seen a few times. This chain connects TRBV11-3 to TRBJ2-3; D uncertain. The germline V gene has CDR1 SGHNT and CDR2 YENEEA. This CDR3 is built from 16 residues. V was clipped by 2 bases and J by 0 bases, with 12 bases between them. The CDR3 region is CASSLRVGTSTDTQYF. Written as DNA, the CDR3 is TGTGCCAGCAGCTTACGGGTCGGAACTAGCACAGATACGCAGTATTTT.

With respect to this clonotype: A much bigger clone sits one base away, suggesting this may be a read error. The chain has TRBV7-9 and TRBJ2-3; D tentatively reads TRBD1 or TRBD2 (5 bases each). CDR3 length equals 19 residues. Germline V gives CDR1 SEHNR, CDR2 FQNEAQ (reference sequence). V was trimmed by 5 bases and J by 1 base, leaving 25 bases between them. CDR3 loop: CASSPNLRGRRGRTDTQYF. CDR3 nucleotide sequence: TGTGCCAGCAGCCCTAACCTCCGGGGCAGACGGGGACGCACAGATACGCAGTATTTT.

This clonotype was seen repeatedly, ten times or more. The chain combines TRBV5-5 with TRBJ1-5, with 7 bases matching TRBD1. Germline-derived CDR1 and CDR2 are SGHKS and YYEKEE (reference sequence). The CDR3 sequence is 17 residues long. After removal of 4 bases from V and 4 bases from J, the junction contained 14 bases not matched to a gene. In nucleotides, the CDR3 is TGTGCCAGCAGCCAGGTAGTCGGGACAGTGTTAAATCAGCCCCAGCATTTT. Amino acids: CASSQVVGTVLNQPQHF. Full variable domain (remainder filled in from reference TRBV5-5 and TRBJ1-5): DAGVTQSPTHLIKTRGQQVTLRCSPISGHKSVSWYQQVLGQGPQFIFQYYEKEERGRGNFPDRFSARQFPNYSSELNVNALLLGDSALYLCASSQVVGTVLNQPQHFGDGTRLSIL.

In this sample, this clonotype turned up a few times. The rearrangement links TRBV18 to TRBJ1-1, with D hard to call. The CDR3 is made up of 15 amino acids. Per germline, CDR1 KGHSH and CDR2 LQKENI. V was shortened by 5 bases and J by 5 bases, with 18 bases between the two germline ends. CDR3 nucleotides: TGTGCCAGCTCAATTACCGAGACTGCGGGTACTGAAGCTTTCTTT. Its protein product is CASSITETAGTEAFF.

Concerning this clonotype: A much larger clone sits a single nucleotide away, making a read error possible. CDR3 in DNA: TGTGCCAGCAGCTCGGCGACAGGGGGCGGAGCAGATACGCAGTATTTT. Translating gives CASSSATGGGADTQYF. The gene calls are TRBV7-2 and TRBJ2-3, with TRBD1 matching 10 bases. The junction had 8 bases not matched to a gene; V was cut back by 4 bases and J by 4 bases. This CDR3 comprises 16 residues. Germline CDR1 SGHTA, CDR2 FQGNSA.

In its sample, this clonotype was seen a few times. The DNA is left out, because the CDR3 cannot be placed on it with certainty; the CDR3 is given as TCRdb lists it. The genes are TRBV12-3 or TRBV12-4 and TRBJ2-1; the table's TRBD1 call for D was not verified on the DNA. The CDR3 is made up of 15 amino acids, end residues included. CDR3 sequence: CASSSSGQGFNEQFF.

The V gene is TRBV29-1, the J gene TRBJ2-7; TRBD2 aligns across 7 bases. The germline V gene encodes CDR1 SQVTM and CDR2 ANQGSEA. Germline trimming cut 4 bases from V and 2 bases from J; bases unmatched to any gene: 11. This CDR3 is 15 amino acids long. Here the CDR3 reads CSVVGWVAGTYEQYF. CDR3 coding DNA: TGCAGCGTTGTCGGATGGGTAGCGGGCACCTACGAGCAGTACTTC.

This rearrangement joins TRBV27 to TRBJ2-7, with a tentative D call TRBD2 (5 bases). The CDR3 is 15 residues long. V lost 6 bases and J lost 4, with 19 bases in between. The germline gives CDR1 MNHEY, CDR2 SMNVEV (reference sequence). The chain's CDR3 is CASSSEGWSRYEQYF. CDR3 DNA: TGTGCCAGCAGCTCCGAGGGCTGGAGTCGTTACGAGCAGTACTTC.

The chain is built from TRBV7-3 and TRBJ2-1; 7 bases are a match to TRBD1. The CDR3 loop spans 13 amino acids. Per germline, CDR1 SGHTA and CDR2 FQGTGA. V trimming: 4 bases; J trimming: 5 bases; junction bases outside the gene matches: 2. The chain's CDR3 is CASSWGQNNEQFF. The CDR3 coding sequence is TGTGCCAGCAGCTGGGGACAGAACAATGAGCAGTTCTTC.

As to this clonotype: A much larger clone differs by one base, so this may be a read error. The rearrangement links TRBV11-2 to TRBJ2-5; 11 bases line up with TRBD2. CDR1 is SGHAT and CDR2 is FQNNGV in the germline V gene. The CDR3 runs 17 residues. The CDR3 here is CAGSLKRLAGQEETQYF. The CDR3 DNA is TGTGCCGGCAGCTTAAAACGACTAGCGGGGCAGGAAGAGACCCAGTACTTC.

With regard to this clonotype: This may come from a read error, since a much larger clone is one base off. The chain links TRBV20-1 to TRBJ2-7, with TRBD2 as a possible D gene (5 bases). Germline V CDR1 and CDR2: DFQATT, SNEGSKA (reference sequence). The CDR3 has 16 residues. The germline V and J ends were trimmed by 1 base and 0 bases, with 16 bases remaining between them. The CDR3 DNA is TGCAGTGCTAGAGGAGGAGGCGGGTACTACTCCTACGAGCAGTACTTC. Protein product: CSARGGGGYYSYEQYF.

This clonotype showed up many times. This chain uses TRBV4-3 with TRBJ2-3; 10 bases are a match to TRBD1. The CDR3 runs 16 residues. V gave up 1 base and J gave up 1 base; unmatched junction bases: 2. From germline, CDR1 is LGHNA and CDR2 YSLEER. The CDR3 region has the DNA TGCGCCAGCAGCCAAGTGGGGACAGGGGGCACAGATACGCAGTATTTT. It is translated as CASSQVGTGGTDTQYF.

There are many counts of this clonotype. V and J are TRBV19 and TRBJ2-1; 9 nucleotides line up with TRBD2. The germline gives CDR1 LNHDA, CDR2 SQIVND (reference sequence). This CDR3 is 15 amino acids long. Germline trimming cut 3 bases from V and 5 bases from J; bases unmatched to any gene: 5. The CDR3 DNA reads as TGTGCCAGTAGTATCTTAGCGGGAGTAAACAATGAGCAGTTCTTC. Its protein product is CASSILAGVNNEQFF.

The chain is built from TRBV6-2 or TRBV6-3 and TRBJ2-1; no reliable D call. CDR1 and CDR2 (germline): MNHEY, SVGEGT. The CDR3 is 11 residues long. V lost 4 bases to trimming and J lost 15 bases, with 13 bases between them. The CDR3 region has the DNA TGTGCCAGCAGTTCATCGAGAGACTGGTTCTTC. Its protein is CASSSSRDWFF.

The V gene is TRBV24-1, the J gene TRBJ2-2; 10 bases are shared with TRBD2. Germline V CDR1 and CDR2: KGHDR, SFDVKD. This CDR3 region has 16 residues. V gave up 4 bases and J gave up 6 bases; unmatched junction bases: 7. The CDR3 spells CATSDRGLAPAGELFF. The CDR3 bases are TGTGCCACCAGTGACCGGGGACTAGCGCCGGCCGGGGAGCTGTTTTTT.

The gene calls are TRBV4-1 and TRBJ1-2; D is undetermined. V shed 1 base and J shed 4 bases, with 16 bases lying between them. Germline values: CDR1 MGHRA, CDR2 YSYEKL. The CDR3 is 16 amino acids. CDR3 residues: CASSQGYVGVAYGYTF. The CDR3 DNA sequence: TGCGCCAGCAGCCAAGGTTACGTCGGGGTCGCCTATGGCTACACCTTC.

This clonotype occurred a few times. The rearrangement links TRBV30 to TRBJ2-7; 8 nucleotides line up with TRBD2. The CDR3 runs 15 residues. The ends lost 3 bases at V and 3 bases at J; junction bases unmatched: 10. Per germline, CDR1 GTSNPN and CDR2 SVGIG (reference sequence). DNA of the CDR3: TGTGCCTGGAGCCGCGCGCGGGAGGATTACTACGAGCAGTACTTC. Translated, it gives CAWSRAREDYYEQYF.

This clonotype has at least ten counts. V and J are TRBV5-4 and TRBJ2-2, with TRBD2 as a possible D gene (6 bases). Per the germline V gene, CDR1 is SGHNT and CDR2 is YYREEE (reference sequence). This CDR3 region has 14 residues. Between the trimmed V and J ends, which lost 10 bases and 0 bases, there was a span of 13 bases. The CDR3 nucleotides are TGTGCCGTCGGGGAGCGGGCGAACACCGGGGAGCTGTTTTTT. Translated: CAVGERANTGELFF.

This clonotype was seen ten or more times. The chain is built from TRBV10-3 and TRBJ2-7, with D possibly matching TRBD2 (5 bases). From germline, CDR1 is ENHRY and CDR2 SYGVKD. The CDR3 runs 11 residues. Trimming removed 6 bases from V and 5 bases from J, with 8 bases in between. CDR3 coding DNA: TGTGCCATCAGCCCGGGGAACGAGCAGTACTTC. Translated: CAISPGNEQYF.

This clonotype was detected only a few times. The chain is built from TRBV6-2 or TRBV6-3 and TRBJ2-7; D remains ambiguous. Germline V gene lookup returns CDR1 MNHEY and CDR2 SVGEGT. This CDR3 contains 12 residues. Trimming removed 6 bases at V and 7 bases at J, with 13 bases between. The CDR3 loop reads CASRLPKAEQYF. CDR3 nucleotide sequence: TGTGCCAGCAGACTACCGAAGGCAGAGCAGTACTTC.